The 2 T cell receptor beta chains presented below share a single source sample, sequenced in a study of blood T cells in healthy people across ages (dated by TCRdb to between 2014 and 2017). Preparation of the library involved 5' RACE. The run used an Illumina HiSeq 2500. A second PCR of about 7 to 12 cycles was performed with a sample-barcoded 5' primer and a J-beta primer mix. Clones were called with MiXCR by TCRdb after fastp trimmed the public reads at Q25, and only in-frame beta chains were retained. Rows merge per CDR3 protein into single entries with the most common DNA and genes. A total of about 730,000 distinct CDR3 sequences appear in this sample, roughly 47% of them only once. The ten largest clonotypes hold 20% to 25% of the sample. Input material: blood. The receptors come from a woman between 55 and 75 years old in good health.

CDR3 DNA: TGTGCCAGCAGCCCGCAACCCAGGGGGGCCAACGTCCTGACTTTC. It encodes CASSPQPRGANVLTF. This chain joins TRBV7-2 and TRBJ2-6, with D unresolved. Germline lookup yields CDR1 SGHTA and CDR2 FQGNSA. Trimming took 5 bases from V and 4 from J, leaving 12 bases between them. This CDR3 region has 15 residues.

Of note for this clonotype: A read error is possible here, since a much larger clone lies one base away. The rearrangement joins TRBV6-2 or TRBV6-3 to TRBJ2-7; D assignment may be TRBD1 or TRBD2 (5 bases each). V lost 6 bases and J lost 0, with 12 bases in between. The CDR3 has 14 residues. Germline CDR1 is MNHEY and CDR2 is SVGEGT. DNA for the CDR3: TGTGCCAGCAGCCCCCGGGACGTCTCCTACGAGCAGTACTTC. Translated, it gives CASSPRDVSYEQYF.